Below, 21 T cell receptor beta chains from the same sample are listed, as sequenced in a study of spatial heterogeneity in lung cancer. MiXCR, run by TCRdb on the 5' RACE reads, gives a single entry per CDR3 protein. The table lists approximately 15,000 distinct CDR3 sequences, 3.6% of them singletons. As to time point: sample taken at primary tumor resection. The input for sequencing was normal lung tissue next to the tumor, taken at surgery. The receptors originated from a male donor with early-stage non-small cell lung cancer.

This clonotype was found many times. This beta chain is an unintended read in a library built for alpha chains; its size means little. The rearrangement joins TRBV7-2 to TRBJ2-7; D may be TRBD1 (5 bases). CDR1 is SGHTA and CDR2 is FQGNSA in the germline V gene. Trimming took 5 bases from V and 3 from J, leaving 20 bases between them. This CDR3 contains 16 residues. The CDR3 region is CASSPIDLTADYEQYF. DNA of the CDR3: TGTGCCAGCAGCCCAATAGATTTGACAGCTGACTACGAGCAGTACTTC.

Many counts were recorded for this clonotype. A library made for alpha chains picked up this beta chain off target, so its size means little. This chain connects TRBV7-9 to TRBJ2-2; D gene ambiguous. Germline V gene data show CDR1 as SEHNR and CDR2 as FQNEAQ (reference sequence). Trimming pared 3 bases from V and 5 bases from J, leaving 10 bases between. CDR3 size: 14 residues. This CDR3 reads CASSFSYRTGELFF. The DNA of the CDR3 is TGTGCCAGCAGCTTTTCCTACCGAACCGGGGAGCTGTTTTTT.

The table lists this clonotype with many counts. Found in a library prepared for alpha chains, this beta chain is an off-target read, and its abundance has little meaning. The chain is built from TRBV5-1 and TRBJ2-2; D may be TRBD1 (5 bases). The CDR3 sequence is 17 residues long. The germline V and J ends were trimmed by 3 bases and 4 bases, with 19 bases remaining between them. From germline, CDR1 is SGHRS and CDR2 YFSETQ. Here the CDR3 DNA reads TGCGCCAGCAGCTCGCGAATTGGGTCCCAGGGCACCGGGGAGCTGTTTTTT. It encodes CASSSRIGSQGTGELFF.

The sample holds many counts of this clonotype. A library prepared for alpha chains yielded this beta chain as an off-target read; its size is of little meaning. The genes are TRBV15 and TRBJ2-3, with D hard to call. Germline values: CDR1 LNHNV, CDR2 YYDKDF (reference sequence). Trimming pared 6 bases from V and 0 bases from J, leaving 19 bases between. CDR3 length equals 17 residues. This CDR3 is CATRRYKDRASTDTQYF. CDR3 coding DNA: TGTGCCACCAGAAGATACAAGGATAGGGCAAGCACAGATACGCAGTATTTT.

This clonotype showed up many times. This beta chain turned up in a library designed for alpha chains; as an off-target read, its abundance says little. This chain joins TRBV20-1 and TRBJ2-1; D may be TRBD1 (5 bases). Per germline, CDR1 DFQATT and CDR2 SNEGSKA (reference sequence). This CDR3 contains 15 residues. Trimming shortened V by 0 bases and J by 2 bases, and 11 bases separated the two germline ends. The DNA of the CDR3 is TGCAGTGCTAGAGATGCCAGGGTACCCTACAATGAGCAGTTCTTC. It specifies CSARDARVPYNEQFF.

This clonotype was seen at least ten times. This beta chain is a stray read from a library made for alpha chains; its abundance is not meaningful. V and J are TRBV12-3 or TRBV12-4 and TRBJ1-1; weak D call: TRBD1 (5 bases). There are 14 residues in the CDR3. Trimming removed 2 bases at V and 4 bases at J, with 11 bases between. In DNA, the CDR3 is TGTGCCAGCAGTTTATCAGGGTGGAGCACTGAAGCTTTCTTT. This sequence encodes CASSLSGWSTEAFF.

This clonotype came up many times. This beta chain turned up in a library designed for alpha chains; as an off-target read, its abundance says little. The chain recombines TRBV28 with TRBJ2-2; TRBD2 aligns across 12 bases. Losses at the gene ends were 4 bases for V and 2 bases for J; bases not matched to a gene: 5. Germline CDR1 and CDR2: MDHEN and SYDVKM. This CDR3 comprises 17 residues. CDR3: CASSSTSGRANTGELFF. The DNA of the CDR3 is TGTGCCAGCAGTTCGACTAGCGGGAGAGCTAACACCGGGGAGCTGTTTTTT.

Many counts were recorded for this clonotype. This beta chain is off target for a library built for alpha chains, so its abundance means little. The chain carries TRBV11-3 and TRBJ1-1, with no clear D. The V end lost 0 bases, the J end lost 0 bases, and 8 bases lay between the germline ends. This CDR3 contains 15 residues. Germline V gives CDR1 SGHNT, CDR2 YENEEA. Here the CDR3 DNA reads TGTGCCAGCAGCTTAGAGGGCGGAATGAACACTGAAGCTTTCTTT. Protein sequence: CASSLEGGMNTEAFF.

As for this clonotype: This beta chain is an unintended read in a library built for alpha chains; its size means little. J is TRBJ1-1 and V is TRBV6-4; D is uncertain. The CDR3 is 13 amino acids. V gave up 6 bases and J gave up 7 bases, with 15 bases separating them. Germline assignment: CDR1 MRHNA and CDR2 SNTAGT. CDR3 nucleotide sequence: TGTGCCAGCAGCCCCCTGCCCGGCCATGAAGCTTTCTTT. Its translation is CASSPLPGHEAFF.

This clonotype was counted only a few times. This beta chain is a stray read from a library made for alpha chains; its abundance is not meaningful. The chain joins TRBV7-2 to TRBJ2-7; D unclear. Per the germline V gene, CDR1 is SGHTA and CDR2 is FQGNSA. The CDR3 loop spans 12 amino acids. V dropped 5 bases and J dropped 3 bases, with 8 bases sitting between them. CDR3 in amino acids: CASSHLGYEQYF. Written as DNA, the CDR3 is TGTGCCAGCAGCCATTTGGGCTACGAGCAGTACTTC.

This clonotype was counted at least ten times. This beta chain is a stray sequence in a library constructed for alpha chains; its clone size is not meaningful. The rearrangement uses TRBV6-6 and TRBJ2-5; D is perhaps TRBD1 (6 bases). Germline V gene lookup returns CDR1 MNHNY and CDR2 SVGAGI (reference sequence). The CDR3 contains 13 residues. The ends were cut back, 10 bases at V and 1 base at J, with 13 bases in the middle. CDR3 amino acids: CATSGTPQETQYF. The CDR3 DNA is TGTGCCACCTCAGGGACACCCCAAGAGACCCAGTACTTC.

In this sample, this clonotype turned up a few times. This beta chain lies outside the target of a library built for alpha chains; its clone size means little. The chain carries TRBV20-1 and TRBJ2-5, with 8 bases aligning to TRBD2. The germline V gene has CDR1 DFQATT and CDR2 SNEGSKA (reference sequence). This CDR3 comprises 14 residues. The ends lost 6 bases at V and 1 base at J; junction bases unmatched: 7. CDR3 DNA: TGCAGTGCCACTATAGCGGGATTCCAAGAGACCCAGTACTTC. Translating gives CSATIAGFQETQYF.

This clonotype came up many times. This beta chain is an off-target read within a library intended for alpha chains, so its frequency means little. V and J are TRBV12-3 or TRBV12-4 and TRBJ2-1; tentatively, D is TRBD1 (5 bases). V dropped 4 bases and J dropped 5 bases, with 12 bases sitting between them. This CDR3 comprises 14 residues. This CDR3 reads CASSSTGYDNEQFF. As DNA, the CDR3 is TGTGCCAGCAGTTCCACAGGCTATGACAATGAGCAGTTCTTC.

This clonotype was seen ten or more times. Since it is a stray read in a library aimed at alpha chains, this beta chain has a size that is not meaningful. This chain links TRBV5-1 with TRBJ2-2, with unresolved D. V lost 4 bases to trimming and J lost 5 bases, with 9 bases between them. This CDR3 region has 13 residues. The germline V gene has CDR1 SGHRS and CDR2 YFSETQ. CDR3 bases: TGCGCCAGCAGCCTCGACGGTACCGGGGAGCTGTTTTTT. Translation gives CASSLDGTGELFF.

On this clonotype: As an off-target read in a library built for alpha chains, this beta chain has a frequency of little significance. The V call is TRBV6-6, the J call TRBJ1-1; D unclear. Germline CDR1 MNHNY, CDR2 SVGAGI (reference sequence). Between the trimmed V and J ends, which lost 8 bases and 0 bases, there was a span of 7 bases. This CDR3 comprises 12 residues. The CDR3 reads CASSRMNTEAFF. The CDR3 nucleotides are TGTGCCAGCTCGCGGATGAACACTGAAGCTTTCTTT.

This clonotype was observed many times. This beta chain is an off-target read within a library intended for alpha chains, so its frequency means little. The chain recombines TRBV6-1 with TRBJ2-1, with a weak D call TRBD1 (5 bases). The CDR3 is made up of 13 amino acids. Germline CDR1 MNHNS, CDR2 SASEGT. The ends were cut back, 1 base at V and 9 bases at J, with 10 bases in the middle. CDR3 DNA sequence: TGTGCCAGCAGTGAAGGGTGGGGCGGTGAGCAGTTCTTC. Residues: CASSEGWGGEQFF.

A word on this clonotype: This beta chain is an unintended read in a library built for alpha chains; its size means little. J is TRBJ1-5 and V is TRBV21-1; whether TRBD1, the table's D call, matches the DNA was not checked. TRBV21-1 constitutes a pseudogene. The CDR3 spans 16 residues. CDR3: CASSKYPDRVGQPQHF. The DNA for the CDR3 is TGTGCCAGCAGCAAATATCCGGACAGGGTAGGGCAGCCCCAGCATTTT.

This clonotype was found many times. Since it is a stray read in a library aimed at alpha chains, this beta chain has a size that is not meaningful. The chain recombines TRBV6-4 with TRBJ2-1; D might be TRBD1 or TRBD2, each matching 7 bases. The germline CDR1 and CDR2 sequences are MRHNA and SNTAGT. Trimming removed 6 bases from V and 5 bases from J, with 17 bases in between. There are 15 residues in the CDR3. The chain's CDR3 is CASRRQGGRDNEQFF. DNA of the CDR3: TGTGCCAGCAGAAGACAGGGTGGGAGGGACAATGAGCAGTTCTTC.

This clonotype is termed medium-sized. The library was designed around alpha chains, so this beta chain is a stray read whose abundance carries little weight. V and J are TRBV29-1 and TRBJ2-7; D is uncertain. The CDR3 runs 12 residues. The V gene's germline CDR1 is SQVTM and CDR2 ANQGSEA. V was shortened by 3 bases and J by 2 bases, with 8 bases between the two germline ends. CDR3 sequence reads: CSVETQAYEQYF. The CDR3 DNA reads TGCAGCGTTGAGACCCAAGCCTACGAGCAGTACTTC.

With respect to this clonotype: Being off target in a library aimed at alpha chains, this beta chain has a size of little meaning. The rearrangement joins TRBV14 to TRBJ2-1; the D is unclear. This CDR3 contains 15 residues. Trimming removed 1 base from V and 0 bases from J, with 7 bases in between. Germline V gives CDR1 SGHDN, CDR2 FVKESK. The CDR3 loop is CASSQVSFSYNEQFF. The CDR3, as DNA: TGTGCCAGCAGCCAAGTCAGCTTCTCCTACAATGAGCAGTTCTTC.

This clonotype was observed many times. The size of this beta chain means little, since it is a stray read in a library made for alpha chains. The chain links TRBV11-2 to TRBJ2-2; D remains ambiguous. This CDR3 has 14 residues. Trimming left V 7 bases short and J 5 bases short, with 14 bases between. From germline, CDR1 is SGHAT and CDR2 FQNNGV. CDR3 loop: CASKTKGWTGELFF. In DNA form, the CDR3 reads TGTGCCAGCAAAACAAAGGGTTGGACCGGGGAGCTGTTTTTT.